This T cell receptor (beta chain) was recovered during a study of T cells in Graves' hyperthyroidism and ophthalmopathy. General study findings and limits: The authors' 13 V-J model separated ophthalmopathy from stable hyperthyroidism. Most expanded thyroid clonotypes above 0.001 recurred in blood.

Diagnoses were made from clinical symptoms, serum measures (thyroxine and TRAb), thyroid ultrasound and orbital computed tomography. This clonotype was seen only a few times. Antigen: not known. Trimming took 2 bases from V and 6 from J, leaving 10 bases between them. CDR1 ENHRY and CDR2 SYGVKD come from the germline V gene. The CDR3 has 13 residues. TCR beta CDR3 sequences were amplified from RNA transcripts. When the TCR CDR3 underwent first-round RT-PCR, the HTBI primer set was used. Using its own MiXCR run on the multiplex PCR reads, TCRdb lists one record per CDR3 protein. Of over 500,000 distinct CDR3 sequences listed, over 35% are singletons.

The chain joins TRBV10-3 to TRBJ1-2; perhaps TRBD1 as D (6 bases). The sequenced sample consisted of peripheral blood or thyroid tissue (not recorded which). The receptor's source is an adult woman with Graves' disease, either hyperthyroidism or ophthalmopathy (not recorded which). As DNA, the CDR3 is TGTGCCATCAGTGAGAACAGGGACGATGGCTACACCTTC. This encodes CAISENRDDGYTF.